The 30 T cell receptor beta chains below were found in one sample sequenced in a study of T cells in Graves' hyperthyroidism and ophthalmopathy. RNA transcripts served as the template for amplifying TCR beta CDR3 regions. Initially, a first-round RT-PCR of the TCR CDR3 employed the HTBI primer set. One entry per CDR3 protein results from TCRdb running MiXCR on the multiplex PCR reads. The sample comprises about 290,000 distinct CDR3 sequences, about 13% of which are singletons, and roughly 8.2% rests with the top ten. Sequencing input: blood. Every receptor here comes from a woman aged 40 to 55 with Graves' hyperthyroidism.

This clonotype has more than one count but fewer than ten. This chain links TRBV7-2 with TRBJ1-2, with D tentatively TRBD1 (5 bases). This CDR3 contains 14 residues. V was clipped by 2 bases and J by 8 bases, with 15 bases between them. From germline, CDR1 is SGHTA and CDR2 FQGNSA. The CDR3 region has the DNA TGTGCCAGCAGCTTAAATTCCAGGGCTGTCGGCTACACCTTC. Protein sequence: CASSLNSRAVGYTF.

This clonotype was counted a few times. The V gene is TRBV18, the J gene TRBJ2-2; 7 nucleotides align to TRBD1. With 3 bases clipped from V and 7 bases from J, the junction kept 8 bases outside the gene matches. The length of the CDR3 is 15 residues. The germline V gene has CDR1 KGHSH and CDR2 LQKENI. CDR3 nucleotide sequence: TGTGCCAGCTCACCGACCACGACAGGGTTCGGGGAGCTGTTTTTT. Amino acid sequence: CASSPTTTGFGELFF.

This clonotype was detected ten times or more. This chain connects TRBV18 to TRBJ1-1, with D tentatively TRBD1 (5 bases). Trimming shortened V by 3 bases and J by 6 bases, and 11 bases separated the two germline ends. Germline V lookup: CDR1 KGHSH, CDR2 LQKENI. This CDR3 spans 13 amino acids. CDR3: CASSPQGIAEAFF. CDR3 DNA sequence: TGTGCCAGCTCACCTCAGGGTATCGCTGAAGCTTTCTTT. Together with reference TRBV18 and TRBJ1-1, the CDR3 gives the full variable domain: NAGVMQNPRHLVRRRGQEARLRCSPMKGHSHVYWYRQLPEEGLKFMVYLQKENIIDESGMPKERFSAEFPKEGPSILRIQQVVRGDSAAYFCASSPQGIAEAFFGQGTRLTVV.

As to this clonotype: A read error may produce the germline difference seen at one junction end. The chain combines TRBV7-7 with TRBJ2-2; D is unclear. The CDR3 has 13 residues. Germline loops: CDR1 SSHAT, CDR2 FNYEAQ (reference sequence). The CDR3 DNA follows: TGTGCTAGCAGCTTAGACCCCTCCGGGGAGCTGTTTTTT. Translation: CASSLDPSGELFF.

This clonotype was seen a few times. The chain couples TRBV7-9 to TRBJ2-1, with 8 bases lining up with TRBD2. Looked up from germline, CDR1 is SEHNR and CDR2 is FQNEAQ (reference sequence). V was clipped by 5 bases and J by 5 bases; unmatched bases: 8. The CDR3 covers 15 residues. The CDR3 nucleotides are TGTGCCAGCAGCCCCACGACTAGCGCGAACAATGAGCAGTTCTTC. This codes for CASSPTTSANNEQFF.

In this sample, this clonotype turned up many times. This chain joins TRBV15 and TRBJ2-7; D is perhaps TRBD1 or TRBD2 (5 bases each). The CDR3 covers 13 residues. Per germline, CDR1 LNHNV and CDR2 YYDKDF (reference sequence). Between the trimmed V and J ends, which lost 4 bases and 5 bases, there was a span of 12 bases. In DNA form, the CDR3 reads TGTGCCACCAGCACAGGCCGAGGGGACGAGCAGTACTTC. Translated: CATSTGRGDEQYF.

In its sample, this clonotype was seen many times. The V call is TRBV2, the J call TRBJ1-5; D gene uncertain. The length of the CDR3 is 13 residues. Trimming removed 6 bases at V and 2 bases at J, with 8 bases between. Germline V gene sequence: CDR1 SNHLY, CDR2 FYNNEI. The CDR3 sequence is CASRRGGNQPQHF. As DNA, the CDR3 is TGTGCCAGCAGACGGGGAGGCAATCAGCCCCAGCATTTT.

On this clonotype: Since a much larger clone is just one base distant, this may be a read error. V usage is TRBV28 and J usage is TRBJ2-3; tentative D call: TRBD2 (5 bases). V gave up 3 bases and J gave up 5 bases, with 15 bases separating them. Germline values: CDR1 MDHEN, CDR2 SYDVKM. The length of the CDR3 is 15 residues. As DNA, the CDR3 is TGTGCCAGCAGTTTGGCGGGCGTCGCAGGAGATACGCAGTATTTT. Translating gives CASSLAGVAGDTQYF.

This chain uses TRBV5-8 with TRBJ1-4, with 7 bases lining up with TRBD1. The V gene end was trimmed by 4 bases and the J gene end by 0 bases; junction bases not matched to a gene: 6. Per germline, CDR1 SGHTS and CDR2 YDEGEE. The CDR3 spans 16 residues. The DNA of the CDR3 is TGTGCCAGCAGCAAAAGACAGGGAACAACTAATGAAAAACTGTTTTTT. Its translation: CASSKRQGTTNEKLFF.

The J gene is TRBJ1-3, the V gene TRBV6-1, with D perhaps matching TRBD1 (5 bases). CDR1 MNHNS and CDR2 SASEGT come from the germline V gene. The V end lost 5 bases, the J end lost 0 bases, and 14 bases lay between the germline ends. The CDR3 is 16 residues long. The CDR3: CASSTGPTYSGNTIYF. For the CDR3, the DNA is TGTGCCAGCAGTACGGGACCAACATACTCTGGAAACACCATATATTTT.

V is TRBV7-2 and J is TRBJ2-1; tentatively, D is TRBD1 (6 bases). The CDR3 contains 15 residues. Germline-derived CDR1 and CDR2 are SGHTA and FQGNSA. The V end was cut by 2 bases, the J end by 8 bases, with 16 bases between. The CDR3 reads CASSLMARGLDEQFF. Here the CDR3 DNA reads TGTGCCAGCAGCTTAATGGCCAGGGGTCTGGATGAGCAGTTCTTC.

In its sample, this clonotype was seen many times. The chain links TRBV24-1 to TRBJ2-5; D is tentatively TRBD1 or TRBD2 (6 bases each). V lost 4 bases and J 3 bases, leaving 17 bases between the germline ends. CDR3 length: 16 residues. In germline, CDR1 is KGHDR, CDR2 SFDVKD. The CDR3 region is CATSEARVGGEETQYF. The DNA of the CDR3 is TGTGCCACCAGTGAGGCCCGAGTGGGGGGCGAAGAGACCCAGTACTTC.

This clonotype was seen ten or more times. The chain is built from TRBV20-1 and TRBJ2-7; no reliable D call. The germline gives CDR1 DFQATT, CDR2 SNEGSKA (reference sequence). The CDR3 spans 15 residues. The V and J ends lost 0 bases and 3 bases respectively, with 15 bases between them. The CDR3 coding sequence is TGCAGTGCTAGAGATCTTAGAGGTCTCCGCTACGAGCAGTACTTC. It codes for CSARDLRGLRYEQYF.

Ten or more counts support this clonotype. This rearrangement joins TRBV7-2 to TRBJ2-7, with TRBD1 identical over 8 bases. V gave up 5 bases and J gave up 2 bases; unmatched junction bases: 5. The CDR3 consists of 14 residues. CDR1 and CDR2 from the germline V gene are SGHTA and FQGNSA. The CDR3 DNA reads as TGTGCCAGCAGCCGGGGACAGGCCACCTACGAGCAGTACTTC. This translates into CASSRGQATYEQYF.

There are many counts of this clonotype. V usage is TRBV3-1 and J usage is TRBJ2-3; a possible D gene is TRBD1 (6 bases). Germline V gene data show CDR1 as LGHDT and CDR2 as YNNKEL (reference sequence). The V end lost 0 bases, the J end lost 0 bases, and 19 bases lay between the germline ends. The CDR3 length is 19 residues. CDR3 sequence (DNA): TGTGCCAGCAGCCAAGATTTCAGAGTACAGGGCCCTAGCACAGATACGCAGTATTTT. Its translation is CASSQDFRVQGPSTDTQYF.

This clonotype was found many times. The V call is TRBV3-1, the J call TRBJ2-5, with 8 positions matching TRBD2. This CDR3 is 15 amino acids long. The junction had 7 bases not matched to a gene; V was cut back by 0 bases and J by 7 bases. Germline CDR1 reads LGHDT; CDR2 reads YNNKEL (reference sequence). The CDR3 sequence is CASSQDLRAGATQYF. CDR3 nucleotides: TGTGCCAGCAGCCAAGATTTACGAGCGGGAGCGACCCAGTACTTC.

The rearrangement links TRBV3-1 to TRBJ2-7; D could derive from TRBD1 or TRBD2 (5 bases each). V lost 3 bases and J lost 3, with 12 bases in between. CDR1 is LGHDT and CDR2 is YNNKEL in the germline V gene (reference sequence). The CDR3 totals 14 residues. The CDR3 DNA sequence: TGTGCCAGCAGCCAGCGAGGGGTATTCTACGAGCAGTACTTC. Protein: CASSQRGVFYEQYF.

This clonotype has ten or more counts. V and J are TRBV2 and TRBJ1-3; D might be TRBD1 (5 bases). This CDR3 spans 15 amino acids. Germline lookup yields CDR1 SNHLY and CDR2 FYNNEI. Trimming took 10 bases from V and 2 from J, leaving 18 bases between them. Here the CDR3 reads CAMSLRGVAGNTIYF. The CDR3 DNA follows: TGTGCCATGTCCCTACGGGGGGTAGCTGGAAACACCATATATTTT.

A few counts support this clonotype. The chain recombines TRBV20-1 with TRBJ2-1; 12 bases are a match to TRBD2. This CDR3 has 15 amino acids. Germline V lookup: CDR1 DFQATT, CDR2 SNEGSKA (reference sequence). V lost 2 bases to trimming and J lost 9 bases; unmatched junction nucleotides: 8. CDR3 DNA: TGCAGTGCTAGAAAACCGGGACTAGCGGGTATTGAGCAGTTCTTC. Its translation is CSARKPGLAGIEQFF.

This clonotype was counted many times. V and J are TRBV24-1 and TRBJ1-5; TRBD1 aligns across 7 bases. The CDR3 spans 14 residues. From germline, CDR1 is KGHDR and CDR2 SFDVKD. J was trimmed by 3 bases and V by 5 bases; bases with no gene match: 3. The CDR3 loop reads CATSGQGVNQPQHF. In DNA form, the CDR3 reads TGTGCCACCAGTGGGCAGGGGGTCAATCAGCCCCAGCATTTT.

This clonotype came up many times. J is TRBJ1-2 and V is TRBV7-8; TRBD1 is a possible D gene (5 bases). The V end was cut by 1 base, the J end by 4 bases, with 10 bases between. This CDR3 has 14 amino acids. Per the germline V gene, CDR1 is SGHVS and CDR2 is FQNEAQ. The CDR3 nucleotides are TGTGCCAGCAGCTTAGAGGGGCATCTCTATGGCTACACCTTC. Its protein is CASSLEGHLYGYTF.

The sample holds a few counts of this clonotype. V and J are TRBV6-5 and TRBJ2-7, with 10 bases fitting TRBD2. Germline V gene data show CDR1 as MNHEY and CDR2 as SVGAGI. The CDR3 contains 16 residues. V was pared by 0 bases and J by 2 bases, with 4 bases of the junction left unmatched. CDR3: CASSYSLAGVTYEQYF. In nucleotides, the CDR3 is TGTGCCAGCAGTTACTCCCTAGCGGGAGTCACCTACGAGCAGTACTTC.

This clonotype was observed many times. V and J are TRBV27 and TRBJ1-1; D remains unclear. Trimming cost V 2 bases and J 4 bases, with 20 bases left between them. The CDR3 runs to 17 residues. Per the germline V gene, CDR1 is MNHEY and CDR2 is SMNVEV (reference sequence). The CDR3 nucleotides read TGTGCCAGCAGTTTAAACTCCCCCCCAGGAGGGAGCACTGAAGCTTTCTTT. This sequence encodes CASSLNSPPGGSTEAFF.

This clonotype was observed a handful of times. Germline is not matched at one junction end, which may reflect a read error. The chain joins TRBV28 to TRBJ2-7, with unresolved D. The germline CDR1 and CDR2 sequences are MDHEN and SYDVKM. The CDR3 length is 14 residues. The CDR3 is CASTIGVAGYGQYF. The CDR3 coding sequence is TGTGCCAGCACCATTGGGGTCGCTGGTTACGGGCAGTACTTC.

This clonotype has ten or more counts. This sequence joins TRBV5-1 and TRBJ2-1; possibly TRBD2 for D (6 bases). The CDR3 sequence is 12 residues long. CDR1 is SGHRS, CDR2 YFSETQ, per germline. V was cut by 4 bases and J by 9 bases, with 11 bases left in between. For the CDR3, the DNA is TGCGCCAGCAGCCAGAGAGCGGGTGAGCAGTTCTTC. Translating gives CASSQRAGEQFF.

This clonotype has only a few counts. This chain uses TRBV7-9 with TRBJ2-5; D gene unclear. CDR3 size: 15 residues. The germline V gene has CDR1 SEHNR and CDR2 FQNEAQ (reference sequence). V lost 4 bases to trimming and J lost 2 bases, with 14 bases between them. CDR3 nucleotides: TGTGCCAGCAGCTCTCAGGTGTCGGAGCAAGAGACCCAGTACTTC. Encoded protein: CASSSQVSEQETQYF.

This clonotype showed up many times. This chain joins TRBV2 and TRBJ1-1, with D maybe TRBD1 (6 bases). V was trimmed by 5 bases and J by 0 bases, leaving 16 bases between them. This CDR3 region has 16 residues. The germline CDR1 and CDR2 sequences are SNHLY and FYNNEI. The CDR3 here is CASSRTGGGLNTEAFF. The CDR3 DNA is TGTGCCAGCAGTCGCACGGGGGGGGGCTTGAACACTGAAGCTTTCTTT.

The chain couples TRBV6-1 to TRBJ2-3, with 10 positions matching TRBD2. This CDR3 region has 18 residues. With 2 bases clipped from V and 8 bases from J, the junction kept 16 bases outside the gene matches. The germline CDR1 and CDR2 sequences are MNHNS and SASEGT. CDR3 amino acids: CASSEIRSGRAGRGTQYF. The CDR3, as DNA: TGTGCCAGCAGTGAAATCAGAAGCGGGAGGGCCGGTAGGGGTACGCAGTATTTT.

This clonotype was observed at least ten times. The chain couples TRBV6-1 to TRBJ2-3; TRBD2 matches 8 bases. The CDR3 covers 15 residues. V dropped 6 bases and J dropped 3; count of bases not matched to a gene: 8. CDR1 is MNHNS, CDR2 SASEGT, per germline. The CDR3 DNA sequence: TGTGCCAGCAGGAGCACTAGCGGTGAGACAGATACGCAGTATTTT. As protein: CASRSTSGETDTQYF.

This clonotype was counted at least ten times. The V gene is TRBV12-3 or TRBV12-4, the J gene TRBJ2-5; D remains ambiguous. The V end was cut by 6 bases, the J end by 3 bases, with 11 bases between. The CDR3 is 13 residues long. The CDR3 nucleotides are TGTGCCAGCAGGTCCGGGCCCGAAGAGACCCAGTACTTC. Protein sequence: CASRSGPEETQYF.